This TCR beta chain was obtained from a study of T cell responses to AZD1222 COVID-19 vaccine. Study in general: Pooled samples include second doses given at about 4 or 12 weeks.

The method was immunoSEQ multiplex PCR; TCRdb's version includes in-frame clones alone and lacks a portion of them. The sample lists approximately 120,000 clones, 70% to 90% seen once, with 1.5% to 1.7% in the top ten. Details on this clone: Antigen unknown.

Notes on the study in general: Repertoire samples came only from after the peak T cell response. An increase in Spike-specific TCR breadth and depth was observed after two AZD1222 doses.

Germline V gene lookup returns CDR1 LGHDT and CDR2 YNNKEL (reference sequence). This CDR3 comprises 14 residues. Trimming stripped 4 bases from V and 4 bases from J, with 13 bases between. The receptor's source is an adult in good health. The rearrangement links TRBV3-1 (or the pseudogene TRBV3-2) to TRBJ2-5, with D tentatively TRBD1 or TRBD2 (5 bases each). The starting material was peripheral blood, obtained on day 0 of AZD1222 vaccination. CDR3 loop: CASSPLGTVETQYF. The CDR3 DNA sequence: TGTGCCAGCAGCCCTCTGGGGACGGTAGAGACCCAGTACTTC.